The T cell receptor beta chain under discussion was sequenced for a study of OX40 agonist ivuxolimab in advanced cancers. Worth noting for this clone: The antigen is undetermined.

Sequencing used immunoSEQ multiplex PCR; TCRdb keeps in-frame clones, though not all of them. The table shows about 48,000 clones, with approximately 89% occurring only once. Study results and limitations: There were, on average, more expanded clones in CD8+ T cells than in CD4+.

Losses at the gene ends were 1 base for V and 0 bases for J; bases not matched to a gene: 10. CDR1 is SGHKS and CDR2 is YYEKEE in the germline V gene (reference sequence). The CDR3 runs to 19 residues. The receptor was isolated from an adult with an advanced solid tumor such as melanoma, head and neck, liver or kidney cancer. The material was CD4+ or CD8+ T cells sorted from blood, obtained in a trial of the OX40 agonist ivuxolimab. The rearrangement links TRBV5-5 to TRBJ2-2, with 9 nucleotides matching TRBD2. The CDR3 protein is CASSLFVSGGLANTGELFF. In DNA, the CDR3 is TGTGCCAGCAGCTTGTTCGTAAGCGGGGGGCTAGCGAACACCGGGGAGCTGTTTTTT.